This TCR beta chain was obtained from a study of T cell responses to AZD1222 COVID-19 vaccine. Study information: Second-dose timings of about 4 or about 12 weeks were pooled.

Overall study findings and caveats: Spike-specific TCR breadth and depth went up after people got two AZD1222 doses. The repertoires were collected only after the peak T cell response. Among spike-specific TCRs, nearly half reportedly target unmutated variant regions.

The length of the CDR3 is 12 residues. V lost 5 bases, J lost 0 bases, and 4 bases lay in between. CDR1 is SGHRS and CDR2 is YFSETQ in the germline V gene. Concerning this clone: Its antigen is undetermined.

The repertoire was sequenced with immunoSEQ multiplex PCR; TCRdb's copy has only in-frame clones and lacks some. This sample yields over 120,000 clones, of which 80% to 95% are seen a single time; about 5% belongs to the top ten. This sequence originates from an adult in good health. The sequencing used peripheral blood, collected on day 0 of AZD1222 vaccination. The J gene is TRBJ2-3, the V gene TRBV5-1, with D unclear. CDR3 sequence: CASSDSTDTQYF. CDR3 coding DNA: TGCGCCAGCAGTGACAGCACAGATACGCAGTATTTT.